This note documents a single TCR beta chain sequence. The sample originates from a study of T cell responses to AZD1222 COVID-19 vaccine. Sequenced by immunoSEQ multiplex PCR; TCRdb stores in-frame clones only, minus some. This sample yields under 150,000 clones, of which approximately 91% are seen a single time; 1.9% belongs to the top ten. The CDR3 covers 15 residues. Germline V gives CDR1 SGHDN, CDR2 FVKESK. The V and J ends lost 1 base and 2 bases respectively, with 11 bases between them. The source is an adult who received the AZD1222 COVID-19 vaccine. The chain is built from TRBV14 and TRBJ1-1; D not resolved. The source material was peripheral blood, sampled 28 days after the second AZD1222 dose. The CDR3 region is CASSQVSGFNTEAFF. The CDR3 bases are TGTGCCAGCAGCCAAGTTTCAGGTTTCAACACTGAAGCTTTCTTT.